Ten or more counts support the clone carrying this T cell receptor (beta chain). Antigen unknown. Each CDR3 protein is one row after TCRdb ran MiXCR on the RT-PCR reads. The sample carries approximately 730,000 distinct CDR3 sequences, around 14% recorded once. The entry originates in a study of response to subunit inactivated influenza vaccine. Notes on the study in general: It was the authors' suggestion that each seasonal influenza vaccination recruits few new T cells.

The CDR3 loop spans 14 amino acids. After removal of 3 bases from V and 6 bases from J, the junction contained 1 base not matched to a gene. Sequences were derived from PBMCs from blood, sampled 14 to 15 days before vaccination. The V call is TRBV12-3 or TRBV12-4, the J call TRBJ1-6, with 8 bases lining up with TRBD1. This clonotype was sampled from a man over 45 who received an inactivated influenza vaccine. CDR3 sequence (DNA): TGTGCCAGCAGTTTGCAGGGGGCTAATTCACCCCTCCACTTT. It specifies CASSLQGANSPLHF.